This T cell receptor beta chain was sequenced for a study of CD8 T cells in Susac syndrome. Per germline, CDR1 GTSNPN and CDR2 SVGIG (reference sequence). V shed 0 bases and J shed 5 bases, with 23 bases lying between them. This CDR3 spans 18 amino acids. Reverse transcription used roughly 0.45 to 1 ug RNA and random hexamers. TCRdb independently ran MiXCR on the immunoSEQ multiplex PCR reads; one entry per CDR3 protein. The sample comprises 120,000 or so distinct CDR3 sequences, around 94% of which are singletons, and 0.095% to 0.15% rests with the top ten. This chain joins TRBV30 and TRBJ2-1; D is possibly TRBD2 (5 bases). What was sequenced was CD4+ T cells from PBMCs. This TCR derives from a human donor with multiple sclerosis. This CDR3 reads CAWSVSWERGRSNNEQFF. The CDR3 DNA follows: TGTGCCTGGAGTGTTTCTTGGGAGCGAGGGCGTTCAAACAATGAGCAGTTCTTC. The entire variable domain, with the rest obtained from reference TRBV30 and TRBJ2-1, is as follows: SQTIHQWPATLVQPVGSPLSLECTVEGTSNPNLYWYRQAAGRGLQLLFYSVGIGQISSEVPQNLSASRPQDRQFILSSKKLLLSDSGFYLCAWSVSWERGRSNNEQFFGPGTRLTVL.